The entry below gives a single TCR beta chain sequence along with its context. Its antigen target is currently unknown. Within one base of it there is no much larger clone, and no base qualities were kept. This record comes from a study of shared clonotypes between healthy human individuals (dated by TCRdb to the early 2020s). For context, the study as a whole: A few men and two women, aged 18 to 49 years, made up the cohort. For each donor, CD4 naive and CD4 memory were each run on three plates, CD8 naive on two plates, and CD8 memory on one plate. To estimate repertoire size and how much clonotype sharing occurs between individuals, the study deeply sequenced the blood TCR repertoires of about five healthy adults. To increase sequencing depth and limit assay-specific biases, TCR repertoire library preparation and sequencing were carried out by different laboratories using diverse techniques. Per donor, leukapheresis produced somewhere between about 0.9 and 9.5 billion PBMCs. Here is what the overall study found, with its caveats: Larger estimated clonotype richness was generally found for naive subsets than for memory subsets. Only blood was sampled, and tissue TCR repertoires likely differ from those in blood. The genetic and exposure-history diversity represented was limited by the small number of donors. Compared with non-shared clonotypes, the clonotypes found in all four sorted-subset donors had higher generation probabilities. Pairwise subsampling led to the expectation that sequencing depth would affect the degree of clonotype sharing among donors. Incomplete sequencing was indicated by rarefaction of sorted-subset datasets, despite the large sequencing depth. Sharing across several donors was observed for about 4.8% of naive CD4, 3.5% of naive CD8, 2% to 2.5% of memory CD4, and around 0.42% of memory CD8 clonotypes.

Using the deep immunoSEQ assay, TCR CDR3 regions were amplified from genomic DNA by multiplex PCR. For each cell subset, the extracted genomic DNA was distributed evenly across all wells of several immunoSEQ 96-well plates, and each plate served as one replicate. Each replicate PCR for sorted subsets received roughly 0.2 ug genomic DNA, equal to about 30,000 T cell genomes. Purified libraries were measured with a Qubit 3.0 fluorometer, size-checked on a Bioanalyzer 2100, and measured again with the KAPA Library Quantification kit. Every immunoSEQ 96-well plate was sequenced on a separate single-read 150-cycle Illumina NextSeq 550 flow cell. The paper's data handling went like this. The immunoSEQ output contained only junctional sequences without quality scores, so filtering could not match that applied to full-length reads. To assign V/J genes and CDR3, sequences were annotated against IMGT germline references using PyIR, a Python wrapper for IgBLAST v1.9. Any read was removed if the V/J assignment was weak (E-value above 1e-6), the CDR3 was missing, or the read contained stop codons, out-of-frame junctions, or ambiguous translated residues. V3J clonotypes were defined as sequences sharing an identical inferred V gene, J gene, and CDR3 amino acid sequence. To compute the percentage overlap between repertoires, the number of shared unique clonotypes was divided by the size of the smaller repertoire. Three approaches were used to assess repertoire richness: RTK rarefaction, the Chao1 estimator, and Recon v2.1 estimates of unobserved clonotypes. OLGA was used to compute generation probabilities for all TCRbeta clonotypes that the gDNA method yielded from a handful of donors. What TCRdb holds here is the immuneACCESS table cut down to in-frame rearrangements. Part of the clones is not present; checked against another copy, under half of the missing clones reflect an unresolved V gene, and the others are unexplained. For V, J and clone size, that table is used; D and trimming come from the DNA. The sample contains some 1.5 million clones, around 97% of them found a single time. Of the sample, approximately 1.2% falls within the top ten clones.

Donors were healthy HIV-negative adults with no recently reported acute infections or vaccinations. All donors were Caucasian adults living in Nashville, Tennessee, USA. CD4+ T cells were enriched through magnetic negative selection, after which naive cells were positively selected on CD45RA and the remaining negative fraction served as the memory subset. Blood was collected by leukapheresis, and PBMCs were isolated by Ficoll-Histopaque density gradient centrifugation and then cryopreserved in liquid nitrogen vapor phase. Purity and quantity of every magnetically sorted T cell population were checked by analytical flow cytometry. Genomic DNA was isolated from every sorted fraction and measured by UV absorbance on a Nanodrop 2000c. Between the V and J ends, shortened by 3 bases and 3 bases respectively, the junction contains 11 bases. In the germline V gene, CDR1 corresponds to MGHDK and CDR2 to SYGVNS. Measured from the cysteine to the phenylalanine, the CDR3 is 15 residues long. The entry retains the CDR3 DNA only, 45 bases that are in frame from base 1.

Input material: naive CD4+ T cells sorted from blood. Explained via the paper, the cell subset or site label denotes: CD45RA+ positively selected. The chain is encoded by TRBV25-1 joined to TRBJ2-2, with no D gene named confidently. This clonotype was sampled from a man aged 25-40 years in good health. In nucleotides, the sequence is TGTGCCAGCAGTGACTCCTTGACGTACACCGGGGAGCTGTTTTTT. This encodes CASSDSLTYTGELFF.